This T cell receptor (beta chain) was recovered during a study of cytomegalovirus exposure and HLA in healthy donors. Broader study findings: A prior analysis recorded that most TCR beta V segments were productive about 87% or about 30% of the time. After further analysis at a later stage, some 15,000 TCR beta sequences were associated with HLA alleles at 0.05 false discovery rate. In vitro checks showed that a few CMV-associated chains really do target CMV antigens.

Remarks on this clone: Antigen specificity is unknown.

13 Jbeta primers and 60 Vbeta primers were used for the PCR. The repertoire was sequenced with immunoSEQ multiplex PCR; TCRdb's copy has only in-frame clones and lacks some. The data contain some 250,000 clones, 80% to 85% of them singletons. The CDR3 covers 15 residues. From germline, CDR1 is SGHNT and CDR2 YYREEE (reference sequence). J was trimmed by 8 bases and V by 0 bases; bases with no gene match: 5. This TCR came from a woman aged 55-70 years in good health and CMV-seropositive. The chain links TRBV5-4 to TRBJ2-2; 9 nucleotides align to TRBD2. Sequencing input: PBMCs. The chain's CDR3 is CASSLALAGAGELFF. The CDR3 DNA is TGTGCCAGCAGCTTGGCGTTAGCGGGAGCAGGGGAGCTGTTTTTT.